This T cell receptor beta chain was obtained from a study of post-analysis software for immune sequencing data. This clonotype showed up just a few times. Its target is not known. Findings and limits, study-wide: When compared against controls, multiple sclerosis patients showed significantly lower normalized Chao1 diversity. Higher frequency in patients than in controls was seen for about five TRBV segments, with TRBV5-6, TRBV5-1 and TRBV20-1 among them.

Unique molecular identifiers were built into the TCR beta cDNA libraries. cDNA molecules numbering roughly 500,000 came from approximately 0.91 to 9.4 million T cells. TCRdb ran MiXCR on the PCR reads and lists one entry per CDR3 protein. The repertoire includes roughly 540,000 distinct CDR3 sequences, roughly 34% of them detected once, and about 6% sits in the top ten. V lost 4 bases and J lost 2, with 8 bases in between. Germline loops: CDR1 SNHLY, CDR2 FYNNEI. The CDR3 consists of 13 residues. This sequence joins TRBV2 and TRBJ2-5; D not certain. This clonotype was obtained from a girl aged 2-17 years with multiple sclerosis. The specimen was blood. CDR3 sequence: CASSVVSQETQYF. CDR3 bases: TGTGCCAGCAGTGTCGTTAGTCAAGAGACCCAGTACTTC.